A selection of T cell receptor beta chains follows, all from one sample in a study of blood T cell repertoires in COVID-19. TCRdb's table, derived via immunoSEQ multiplex PCR, lists solely in-frame clones and lacks some. Of about 370,000 clones listed, roughly 90% were seen once; the top ten hold approximately 3%. Sequencing used peripheral blood. All receptors derive from a woman between 25 and 40 years old with COVID-19, enrolled during active disease. Both conserved end residues are part of each CDR3. A D gene is named only where the DNA matches it firmly. Size is stated for part of the rows, as once, few or many counts, or as a class when the clone is expanded.

>TRBV7-6|TRBJ2-5|TRBD1|.
CASSLEGQQFGETQYF
TGTGCCAGCAGCTTAGAGGGACAGCAATTTGGCGAGACCCAGTACTTC
>TRBV19|TRBJ1-5|.|once
CASTVILSNQPQHF
TGTGCCAGTACGGTGATTCTAAGCAATCAGCCCCAGCATTTT
>TRBV18|TRBJ2-2|.|.
CASSPSPAGELFF
TGTGCCAGCTCACCGTCCCCCGCCGGGGAGCTGTTTTTT
>TRBV27|TRBJ2-7|TRBD2|.
CASSFGAGGVYEQYF
TGTGCCAGCAGTTTCGGGGCGGGGGGGGTCTACGAGCAGTACTTC
>TRBV11-3|TRBJ2-2|.|.
CASSIQRSGGTGELFF
TGTGCCAGCAGCATCCAAAGGTCAGGTGGTACCGGGGAGCTGTTTTTT
>TRBV3-1/TRBV3-2|TRBJ2-5|TRBD2|.
CASSQPAGYQETQYF
TGTGCCAGCAGCCAACCAGCGGGATACCAAGAGACCCAGTACTTC
>TRBV28|TRBJ1-4|TRBD1|.
CASSQGGWLFF
TGTGCCAGCAGCCAGGGGGGCTGGCTGTTTTTT
>TRBV2|TRBJ1-3|.|.
CASSEGQSGNTIYF
TGTGCCAGCAGTGAAGGACAGTCTGGAAACACCATATATTTT
>TRBV25-1|TRBJ1-2|.|.
CASSEGAGRGVNYGYTF
TGTGCCAGCAGTGAAGGGGCAGGGCGTGGGGTTAACTATGGCTACACCTTC
>TRBV24-1|TRBJ2-2|.|.
CATSESSGTRFTGELFF
TGTGCCACCAGTGAATCAAGCGGGACAAGATTCACCGGGGAGCTGTTTTTT
>TRBV5-1|TRBJ2-5|TRBD2|.
CASSLGASGAGETQYF
TGCGCCAGCAGCTTGGGGGCTAGCGGGGCCGGAGAGACCCAGTACTTC
>TRBV4-1|TRBJ1-1|TRBD1|once
CASTDRGLGDTEAFF
TGCGCCAGCACCGACAGGGGGCTCGGGGACACTGAAGCTTTCTTT
>TRBV7-9|TRBJ2-3|.|.
CASSRDKELDTQYF
TGTGCCAGCAGTCGGGACAAGGAATTGGATACGCAGTATTTT
>TRBV19|TRBJ2-3|.|.
CASSILGHVTGSTDTQYF
TGTGCCAGTAGTATACTAGGCCACGTGACAGGTAGCACAGATACGCAGTATTTT
>TRBV5-6|TRBJ2-2|TRBD1|.
CASLEYGAGGNTGELFF
TGTGCCAGCTTGGAATATGGGGCAGGGGGTAACACCGGGGAGCTGTTTTTT
>TRBV5-4|TRBJ2-7|.|once
CASRWEAQTGEQYF
TGTGCCAGCAGGTGGGAGGCCCAAACGGGCGAGCAGTACTTC
>TRBV11-3|TRBJ2-1|TRBD2|.
CASSLQGLAGVSSYNEQFF
TGTGCCAGCAGCTTACAGGGACTAGCGGGAGTAAGCTCCTACAATGAGCAGTTCTTC
>TRBV24-1|TRBJ2-2|TRBD2|few
CATSVGGLAGTGELFF
TGTGCCACCAGTGTCGGTGGGCTAGCGGGCACCGGGGAGCTGTTTTTT
>TRBV5-1|TRBJ2-7|.|.
CASSLDSTSYEQYF
TGCGCCAGCAGCTTAGACAGTACCTCCTACGAGCAGTACTTC
>TRBV7-2|TRBJ2-3|.|.
CASSSGIITDTQYF
TGTGCCAGCAGCTCCGGTATAATCACAGATACGCAGTATTTT
>TRBV6-2/TRBV6-3|TRBJ2-1|.|.
CASSYYPPSGPGFGEQFF
TGTGCCAGCAGTTACTATCCCCCAAGCGGGCCCGGCTTCGGTGAGCAGTTCTTC
>TRBV5-1|TRBJ1-2|.|.
CASSYGGSGYTF
TGCGCCAGCAGCTACGGAGGGAGCGGCTACACCTTC
>TRBV30|TRBJ2-6|TRBD2|.
CAWRGGTSGSPGANVLTF
TGTGCCTGGAGAGGTGGGACTAGCGGGAGTCCCGGGGCCAACGTCCTGACTTTC
>TRBV7-2|TRBJ1-2|TRBD1|.
CASSPTTDRGRGYTF
TGTGCCAGCAGCCCCACCACCGACAGGGGCAGGGGCTACACCTTC
>TRBV10-3|TRBJ2-2|.|.
CAISESRGAADTGELFF
TGTGCCATCAGTGAGTCCAGGGGGGCGGCGGACACCGGGGAGCTGTTTTTT
>TRBV28|TRBJ1-5|.|few
CASSFGGFYGNQPQHF
TGTGCCAGCAGTTTCGGGGGGTTTTATGGCAATCAGCCCCAGCATTTT